This T cell receptor (beta chain) was retrieved from a study of beta chain features in type 1 diabetes. Findings and limits, study-wide: Insertion counts at VDJ junctions were lower in type 1 diabetes patients, who also showed more deletions there.

Expressed TCRB transcripts were sequenced because the isolated RNA had all been reverse transcribed beforehand. Profiled with immunoSEQ multiplex PCR; TCRdb holds only in-frame clones, not every one. Among under 900,000 clones, 15% to 20% were seen once, and the ten largest hold 0.02% to 0.03%. In germline, CDR1 is LNHDA, CDR2 SQIVND (reference sequence). The V segment lost 8 bases and the J segment 7 bases; nucleotides outside the gene matches: 10. CDR3 length: 16 residues. For this clone: The antigen remains undetermined.

The sample comprised naive CD4+ T cells from blood. The receptor comes from a woman aged 18 to 35 in good health. The V gene is TRBV19, the J gene TRBJ2-3, with 15 bases lining up with TRBD2. The CDR3 bases are TGTGCCAGTCGGACTAGCGGGAGGGCCGAGATGAATACGCAGTATTTT. This codes for CASRTSGRAEMNTQYF.